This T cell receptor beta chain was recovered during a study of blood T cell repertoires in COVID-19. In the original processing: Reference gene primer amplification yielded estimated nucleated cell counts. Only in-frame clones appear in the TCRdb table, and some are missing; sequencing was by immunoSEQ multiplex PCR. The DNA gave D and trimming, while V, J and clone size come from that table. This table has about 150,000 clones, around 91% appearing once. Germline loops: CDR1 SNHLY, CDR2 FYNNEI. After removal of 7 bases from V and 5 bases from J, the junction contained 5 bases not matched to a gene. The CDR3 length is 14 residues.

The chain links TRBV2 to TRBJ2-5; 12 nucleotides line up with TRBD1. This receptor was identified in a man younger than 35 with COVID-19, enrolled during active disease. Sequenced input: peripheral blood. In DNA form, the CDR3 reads TGTGCCAGCACCCGGGACAGGGGGCGGGAGACCCAGTACTTC. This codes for CASTRDRGRETQYF.